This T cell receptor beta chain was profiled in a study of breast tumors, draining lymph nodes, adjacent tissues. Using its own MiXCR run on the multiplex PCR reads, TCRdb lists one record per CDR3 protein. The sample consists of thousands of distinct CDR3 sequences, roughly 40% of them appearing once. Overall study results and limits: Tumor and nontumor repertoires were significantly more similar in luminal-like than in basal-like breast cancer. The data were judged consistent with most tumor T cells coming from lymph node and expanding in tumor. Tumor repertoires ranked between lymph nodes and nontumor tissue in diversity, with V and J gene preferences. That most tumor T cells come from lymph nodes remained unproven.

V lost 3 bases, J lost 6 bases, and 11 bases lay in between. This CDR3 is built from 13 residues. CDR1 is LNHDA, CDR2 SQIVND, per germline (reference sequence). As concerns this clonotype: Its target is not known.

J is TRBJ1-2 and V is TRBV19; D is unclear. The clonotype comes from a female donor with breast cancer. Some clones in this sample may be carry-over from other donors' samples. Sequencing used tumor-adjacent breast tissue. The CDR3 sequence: CASSMEPPHGYTF. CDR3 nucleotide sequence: TGTGCCAGTAGTATGGAACCACCCCATGGCTACACCTTC.